This T cell receptor beta chain was profiled in a study of T cell responses to AZD1222 COVID-19 vaccine. Study conclusions and caveats: Donors were largely white British and mainly female; clonal diversity was possibly underestimated. Breadth and depth of Spike-specific TCRs rose after two AZD1222 doses. Among spike-specific TCRs, nearly half reportedly target unmutated variant regions.

Regarding this clone: Antigen specificity is unknown.

V shed 10 bases and J shed 12 bases, with 37 bases lying between them. Germline CDR1 reads LGHDT; CDR2 reads YNNKEL (reference sequence). The CDR3 has 18 amino acids. The table came from immunoSEQ multiplex PCR; TCRdb's copy has only in-frame clones and leaves some out. The profile shows about 170,000 clones, roughly 87% of them singletons. The chain joins TRBV3-1 (or the pseudogene TRBV3-2) to TRBJ2-1; possibly TRBD1 for D (6 bases). This clonotype originated in an adult who received the AZD1222 COVID-19 vaccine. Sequenced here: peripheral blood, sampled 28 days after the second AZD1222 dose. CDR3 DNA: TGTGCCACATTCCCCTGGGGACACCATCCTTTGGCTTATATAGTGCAGTTCTTC. Translation: CATFPWGHHPLAYIVQFF.